Listed here are 27 T cell receptor beta chains from one sample, sequenced in a study of CD8 T cells in ankylosing spondylitis. Each CDR3 protein gets one entry after TCRdb re-called the 5' RACE reads with MiXCR. The table records roughly 140,000 distinct CDR3 sequences, roughly 44% of them present only once. Sample: synovial fluid, either unsorted or a sorted T cell fraction (not recorded which). The receptors were gathered from a male donor with ankylosing spondylitis.

This chain uses TRBV5-1 with TRBJ1-2; TRBD1 is a possible D gene (5 bases). The germline V and J ends were trimmed by 5 bases and 4 bases, with 18 bases remaining between them. Germline-derived CDR1 and CDR2 are SGHRS and YFSETQ. This CDR3 has 15 amino acids. CDR3 sequence: CASSPEGLVGYGYTF. The CDR3 DNA reads TGCGCCAGCAGTCCGGAGGGGCTGGTTGGCTATGGCTACACCTTC.

V and J are TRBV5-1 and TRBJ1-1; tentative D call: TRBD1 (6 bases). Germline lookup yields CDR1 SGHRS and CDR2 YFSETQ. This CDR3 has 17 residues. V was pared by 1 base and J by 0 bases, with 16 bases between. DNA for the CDR3: TGCGCCAGCAGCTTGAGAGCCTATGGGGGGCTGAACACTGAAGCTTTCTTT. This codes for CASSLRAYGGLNTEAFF.

This sequence joins TRBV12-3 or TRBV12-4 and TRBJ2-2, with TRBD2 matching over 8 bases. With V trimmed by 6 bases and J by 6 bases, 9 bases remained unmatched. The CDR3 spans 15 residues. The CDR3 loop reads CASSSNSGVAGELFF. The DNA for the CDR3 is TGTGCCAGCAGCTCGAATAGCGGGGTCGCCGGGGAGCTGTTTTTT.

The rearrangement links TRBV6-1 to TRBJ2-5; D is possibly TRBD2 (6 bases). V was pared by 7 bases and J by 0 bases, with 12 bases between. The CDR3 loop spans 14 amino acids. Germline values: CDR1 MNHNS, CDR2 SASEGT. CDR3 residues: CASIHRDYQETQYF. In DNA form, the CDR3 reads TGTGCCAGCATCCACCGGGACTACCAAGAGACCCAGTACTTC.

The gene calls are TRBV5-6 and TRBJ2-7; no definite D call. This CDR3 region has 14 residues. Germline lookup yields CDR1 SGHDT and CDR2 YYEEEE. Trimming left V 0 bases short and J 1 base short, with 8 bases between. This chain's CDR3 is CASSLELYSYEQYF. As DNA, the CDR3 is TGTGCCAGCAGCTTGGAGCTCTATTCCTACGAGCAGTACTTC.

CDR3 residues: CATSREVSAVGREGYNEQFF. The DNA for the CDR3 is TGTGCCACCAGCAGAGAAGTTTCGGCCGTGGGGCGGGAGGGCTACAATGAGCAGTTCTTC. V and J are TRBV15 and TRBJ2-1, with 9 positions matching TRBD2. This CDR3 has 20 amino acids. Per germline, CDR1 LNHNV and CDR2 YYDKDF (reference sequence). Trimming at V came to 0 bases and at J to 3 bases, leaving 15 bases not matched to a gene.

This clonotype occurred a few times. The chain employs TRBV6-5 and TRBJ2-3; perhaps TRBD2 as D (5 bases). Germline V gene sequence: CDR1 MNHEY, CDR2 SVGAGI. The CDR3 runs to 17 residues. V lost 2 bases to trimming and J lost 1 base, with 16 bases between them. CDR3 DNA: TGTGCCAGCAGTTACCATTCGACAAAACTAGGCACAGATACGCAGTATTTT. Its translation is CASSYHSTKLGTDTQYF.

This clonotype has ten or more counts. The chain links TRBV7-9 to TRBJ2-1; D remains unclear. Trimming left V 1 base short and J 1 base short, with 5 bases between. The CDR3 length is 14 residues. CDR1 SEHNR and CDR2 FQNEAQ come from the germline V gene (reference sequence). The chain's CDR3 is CASSLVGSYNEQFF. CDR3 DNA: TGTGCCAGCAGCTTAGTGGGGTCCTACAATGAGCAGTTCTTC.

In its sample, this clonotype is medium-sized. This chain links TRBV7-9 with TRBJ2-7; 10 nucleotides agree with TRBD2. The V and J ends lost 0 bases and 2 bases, in that order; junction bases with no gene match: 1. Germline CDR1 and CDR2: SEHNR and FQNEAQ (reference sequence). The CDR3 has 15 residues. The CDR3 protein is CASSLAAGGTYEQYF. The CDR3 DNA reads as TGTGCCAGCAGCTTAGCAGCGGGAGGGACCTACGAGCAGTACTTC.

The chain carries TRBV11-2 and TRBJ2-1, with 8 bases identical to TRBD2. V shed 7 bases, J shed 9 bases, and the junction held 11 bases outside the gene matches. CDR1 and CDR2 (germline): SGHAT, FQNNGV. The CDR3 runs 14 residues. The CDR3 here is CASTTSGTWSEQFF. For the CDR3, the DNA is TGTGCCAGCACCACTAGCGGCACCTGGAGTGAGCAGTTCTTC.

This chain connects TRBV6-1 to TRBJ1-6; D unresolved. Looked up from germline, CDR1 is MNHNS and CDR2 is SASEGT. The V end lost 2 bases, the J end lost 7 bases, and 6 bases lay between the germline ends. CDR3 size: 13 residues. DNA of the CDR3: TGTGCCAGCAGTGAACAGGAGAATTCACCCCTCCACTTT. This encodes CASSEQENSPLHF.

This clonotype turned up a few times. V gene TRBV12-3 or TRBV12-4 combines with J gene TRBJ2-5; D is possibly TRBD1 or TRBD2 (5 bases each). The CDR3 is 14 amino acids. V was trimmed by 6 bases and J by 2 bases, leaving 13 bases between them. The CDR3 DNA follows: TGTGCCAGCAGCCTTGGGGACCCTCAAGAGACCCAGTACTTC. Its protein is CASSLGDPQETQYF.

This sequence joins TRBV3-1 and TRBJ1-2; unclear D gene. The CDR3 has 14 amino acids. Germline values: CDR1 LGHDT, CDR2 YNNKEL (reference sequence). Deletions cut 1 base from V and 5 bases from J, with 11 bases between. The CDR3 DNA reads as TGTGCCAGCAGCCAAGGGTATCACTCGTATGGCTACACCTTC. It specifies CASSQGYHSYGYTF.

This clonotype was seen repeatedly, ten times or more. The gene calls are TRBV29-1 and TRBJ2-2; 10 nucleotides match TRBD1. The germline CDR1 and CDR2 sequences are SQVTM and ANQGSEA. Trimming at V came to 7 bases and at J to 4 bases, leaving 9 bases not matched to a gene. The CDR3 sequence is 15 residues long. The CDR3 DNA follows: TGCAGCGGGCGGATCAGGACAGGGGGCACCGGGGAGCTGTTTTTT. Residues: CSGRIRTGGTGELFF.

The genes are TRBV7-2 and TRBJ2-3; 12 bases align to TRBD2. Germline-derived CDR1 and CDR2 are SGHTA and FQGNSA. J gave up 2 bases and V 5 bases, and 11 bases lay outside the gene matches. The CDR3 totals 18 residues. The CDR3 loop is CASSTATSGGLTTDTQYF. The CDR3 region has the DNA TGTGCCAGCAGCACAGCGACTAGCGGGGGTTTGACCACAGATACGCAGTATTTT.

The chain links TRBV6-2 or TRBV6-3 to TRBJ2-7, with D tentatively TRBD2 (6 bases). CDR1 is MNHEY and CDR2 is SVGEGT in the germline V gene. Trimming stripped 7 bases from V and 2 bases from J, with 18 bases between. This CDR3 is 15 amino acids long. Here the CDR3 DNA reads TGTGCCAGCACCTTTGACGGCGGGACGCCCTACGAGCAGTACTTC. Its translation is CASTFDGGTPYEQYF.

DNA for the CDR3: TGTGCCAGCGTTCCACAGGAGGCTGGAAACACCATATATTTT. It yields the protein CASVPQEAGNTIYF. V is TRBV2 and J is TRBJ1-3, with D possibly being TRBD1 (5 bases). Deletions cut 8 bases from V and 2 bases from J, with 13 bases between. The length of the CDR3 is 14 residues. Germline CDR1 is SNHLY and CDR2 is FYNNEI.

This clonotype was found many times. The V call is TRBV5-1, the J call TRBJ2-5; D ambiguous. Trimming cost V 0 bases and J 3 bases, with 0 bases left between them. This CDR3 is built from 11 residues. Looked up from germline, CDR1 is SGHRS and CDR2 is YFSETQ. Here the CDR3 reads CASSLEETQYF. Here the CDR3 DNA reads TGCGCCAGCAGCTTGGAAGAGACCCAGTACTTC.

A few counts support this clonotype. The chain combines TRBV4-1 with TRBJ1-1, with D perhaps matching TRBD1 (5 bases). Germline V gene lookup returns CDR1 MGHRA and CDR2 YSYEKL. V was trimmed by 1 base and J by 2 bases, leaving 14 bases between them. This CDR3 is built from 16 residues. This CDR3 is CASSQGVLGVNTEAFF. CDR3 sequence (DNA): TGCGCCAGCAGCCAAGGGGTCCTAGGGGTAAACACTGAAGCTTTCTTT.

This sequence joins TRBV20-1 and TRBJ2-1; D unclear. V was shortened by 5 bases and J by 11 bases, with 19 bases between the two germline ends. The CDR3 is 13 residues long. The germline CDR1 and CDR2 sequences are DFQATT and SNEGSKA (reference sequence). The CDR3 reads CSAGPQTRRQQFF. CDR3 coding DNA: TGCAGTGCTGGACCCCAAACTCGGCGGCAGCAGTTCTTC.

This clonotype appeared many times. The chain joins TRBV10-3 to TRBJ1-2; tentative D call: TRBD1 (6 bases). CDR3 length: 11 amino acids. Germline assignment: CDR1 ENHRY and CDR2 SYGVKD. With 0 bases removed from V and 13 bases from J, the gap between germline ends came to 9 bases. This CDR3 reads CAISESRDITF. CDR3 DNA: TGTGCCATCAGTGAGTCGCGGGACATCACCTTC.

The chain is built from TRBV20-1 and TRBJ1-2; D is possibly TRBD1 (5 bases). Germline values: CDR1 DFQATT, CDR2 SNEGSKA (reference sequence). Trimming pared 3 bases from V and 4 bases from J, leaving 18 bases between. The CDR3 covers 15 residues. The CDR3 protein is CSASTSAGTAYGYTF. Written as DNA, the CDR3 is TGCAGTGCTAGTACCTCAGCCGGGACCGCCTATGGCTACACCTTC.

This chain uses TRBV6-5 with TRBJ2-7; the D is unclear. The CDR3 length is 14 residues. CDR1 and CDR2 from the germline V gene are MNHEY and SVGAGI. Trimming took 3 bases from V and 0 from J, leaving 9 bases between them. The CDR3 sequence: CASSYDFSSYEQYF. Here the CDR3 DNA reads TGTGCCAGCAGTTATGACTTCAGCTCCTACGAGCAGTACTTC.

This chain joins TRBV12-5 and TRBJ2-1; a possible D gene is TRBD2 (5 bases). The CDR3 loop spans 16 amino acids. Per germline, CDR1 LGHNT and CDR2 FRNRAP. Trimming cost V 5 bases and J 0 bases, with 14 bases left between them. The CDR3 DNA sequence: TGTGCTAGTGGTGGCACAAGCGGACGCTCCTACAATGAGCAGTTCTTC. Amino acid sequence: CASGGTSGRSYNEQFF.

This clonotype has a handful of counts. DNA of the CDR3: TGTGCCAGCAGTGGGGACAGGGTTAATGAAAAACTGTTTTTT. It codes for CASSGDRVNEKLFF. V gene TRBV2 combines with J gene TRBJ1-4; the match to TRBD1 covers 9 bases. From germline, CDR1 is SNHLY and CDR2 FYNNEI. V was pared by 4 bases and J by 4 bases, with 1 base of the junction left unmatched. This CDR3 spans 14 amino acids.

This clonotype was observed a few times. This sequence joins TRBV13 and TRBJ2-7; tentatively, D is TRBD1 or TRBD2 (5 bases each). Germline V gene lookup returns CDR1 PRHDT and CDR2 FYEKMQ (reference sequence). The CDR3 runs to 15 residues. V was pared by 5 bases and J by 0 bases, with 14 bases between. The CDR3 loop is CASSPLGDSSYEQYF. The CDR3 nucleotides are TGTGCCAGCAGCCCGTTGGGGGATAGCTCCTACGAGCAGTACTTC. The full variable domain, its missing parts supplied by reference TRBV13 and TRBJ2-7, is AAGVIQSPRHLIKEKRETATLKCYPIPRHDTVYWYQQGPGQDPQFLISFYEKMQSDKGSIPDRFSAQQFSDYHSELNMSSLELGDSALYFCASSPLGDSSYEQYFGPGTRLTVT.

This clonotype has only a few counts. J is TRBJ2-5 and V is TRBV29-1; 7 bases fit TRBD2. CDR1 SQVTM and CDR2 ANQGSEA come from the germline V gene. This CDR3 is 13 amino acids long. V was clipped by 7 bases and J by 5 bases; unmatched bases: 10. DNA for the CDR3: TGCAGCGCCCGACTAGCAGGTGCGGAGACCCAGTACTTC. It encodes CSARLAGAETQYF.